This TCR beta chain appears in the sequencing data of a study of T-cell reconstitution after alpha-beta-depleted transplantation in children. General observations from the study: Newly generated T cells supplied most T-cell counts and diversity one year post-transplant. Recipient T cells and thymic progenitors that survived gave rise to the high TCRbeta diversity observed at day 60 in some patients. Reportedly, alpha-beta T cells present about two months post-transplant originated from several hundred expanded clones of graft origin.

This CDR3 has 13 amino acids. The V gene's germline CDR1 is SGHRS and CDR2 YFSETQ. V was shortened by 6 bases and J by 8 bases, with 14 bases between the two germline ends. This clonotype came up many times. Antigen specificity is unknown. Using unique molecular identifiers, the investigators prepared the TCRbeta library. TCRdb re-analysed the PCR reads in MiXCR, keeping a single row per CDR3 protein. The repertoire holds 200,000 to 300,000 distinct CDR3 sequences, with roughly 23% as singletons. The sequence was collected from a girl aged 2-10 years with Fanconi anemia, due to receive a stem cell transplant. The J gene is TRBJ2-2, the V gene TRBV5-1, with D perhaps being TRBD1 or TRBD2 (5 bases each). The sequencing here drew on PBMCs, taken before TCRalphabeta/CD19-depleted stem cell transplant. CDR3 in amino acids: CASIRDVGGELFF. The DNA for the CDR3 is TGCGCCAGCATCCGGGACGTTGGGGGGGAGCTGTTTTTT.